This T cell receptor (beta chain) is from a study of cytomegalovirus exposure and HLA in healthy donors. The PCR contained 60 Vbeta and 13 Jbeta primers. This table comes from immunoSEQ multiplex PCR, and its TCRdb copy is limited to in-frame clones, with some not included. This table has 150,000 or so clones, approximately 82% appearing once. Germline V CDR1 and CDR2: ENHRY, SYGVKD. CDR3 length: 15 residues. V was clipped by 5 bases and J by 7 bases, with 17 bases between them. The material sequenced was PBMCs. V usage is TRBV10-3 and J usage is TRBJ2-2; D gene uncertain. The origin of this receptor is a man aged 18-30 years in good health and CMV-seropositive. CDR3 region: CAISSDSSSVGELFF. CDR3 bases: TGTGCCATCAGTTCAGACTCCTCTTCAGTCGGGGAGCTGTTTTTT.